These 9 T cell receptor beta chains were sequenced from one sample in a study of CD8 T cells in ankylosing spondylitis. TCRdb analysed the 5' RACE reads with MiXCR anew, one entry per CDR3 protein. The sample records roughly 280,000 distinct CDR3 sequences, roughly 20% being singletons. Material for sequencing was blood, either unsorted or a sorted T cell fraction (not recorded which). Receptor source: a male donor with ankylosing spondylitis or in good health (not recorded which).

The chain has TRBV4-2 and TRBJ2-3, with 9 bases fitting TRBD1. The CDR3 has 16 residues. Germline CDR1 and CDR2: LGHNA and YNFKEQ. V gave up 0 bases and J gave up 5 bases; unmatched junction bases: 6. CDR3 sequence reads: CASSQEQGTGLDTQYF. CDR3 nucleotide sequence: TGTGCCAGCAGCCAAGAGCAGGGGACAGGGCTAGATACGCAGTATTTT.

The chain links TRBV3-1 to TRBJ2-3; D is possibly TRBD2 (5 bases). The germline gives CDR1 LGHDT, CDR2 YNNKEL (reference sequence). Trimming took 0 bases from V and 0 from J, leaving 10 bases between them. CDR3 size: 16 residues. Written as DNA, the CDR3 is TGTGCCAGCAGCCAAGATCCCGGGGTTAGCACAGATACGCAGTATTTT. This encodes CASSQDPGVSTDTQYF.

This clonotype has a handful of counts. The chain carries TRBV10-3 and TRBJ2-7; possible D gene TRBD1, 5 bases. The CDR3 loop spans 15 amino acids. The germline V and J ends were trimmed by 0 bases and 4 bases, with 13 bases remaining between them. Germline CDR1 and CDR2: ENHRY and SYGVKD. The CDR3 nucleotides are TGTGCCATCAGTGAGTCGCGGAGACAGACTTACGAGCAGTACGTC. The encoded protein is CAISESRRQTYEQYV.

The chain recombines TRBV18 with TRBJ1-6; D is possibly TRBD1 (5 bases). The CDR3 extends over 14 amino acids. Germline CDR1 and CDR2: KGHSH and LQKENI. The germline V and J ends were trimmed by 3 bases and 15 bases, with 18 bases remaining between them. The CDR3 DNA follows: TGTGCCAGCTCACCCCAAGGACACGGCTTTATCCTCCACTTT. Protein product: CASSPQGHGFILHF. Full variable domain (missing parts from reference TRBV18 and TRBJ1-6): NAGVMQNPRHLVRRRGQEARLRCSPMKGHSHVYWYRQLPEEGLKFMVYLQKENIIDESGMPKERFSAEFPKEGPSILRIQQVVRGDSAAYFCASSPQGHGFILHFGNGTRLTVT.

The chain couples TRBV5-1 to TRBJ1-6; weak D call: TRBD1 (6 bases). The CDR3 extends over 15 amino acids. Germline assignment: CDR1 SGHRS and CDR2 YFSETQ. Trimming left V 4 bases short and J 7 bases short, with 15 bases between. DNA for the CDR3: TGCGCCAGCAGCGGACTGGACAGCTGGAATTCACCCCTCCACTTT. Its protein product is CASSGLDSWNSPLHF.

The rearrangement links TRBV20-1 to TRBJ2-5; 15 nucleotides match TRBD2. The CDR3 consists of 16 residues. Germline values: CDR1 DFQATT, CDR2 SNEGSKA (reference sequence). The V and J ends lost 4 bases and 0 bases, in that order; junction bases with no gene match: 3. The CDR3 region has the DNA TGCAGTGCTAAAGGACTAGCGGGAGGGAACCAAGAGACCCAGTACTTC. This gives the protein CSAKGLAGGNQETQYF.

V gene TRBV20-1 combines with J gene TRBJ2-1, with D possibly matching TRBD2 (7 bases). Per germline, CDR1 DFQATT and CDR2 SNEGSKA (reference sequence). The length of the CDR3 is 12 residues. V dropped 0 bases and J dropped 9 bases, with 9 bases sitting between them. CDR3 DNA sequence: TGCAGTGCTAGAGATCGGGGGGCTGAGCAGTTCTTC. As protein: CSARDRGAEQFF.

The V call is TRBV28, the J call TRBJ1-1, with D perhaps TRBD1 (5 bases). The germline V gene encodes CDR1 MDHEN and CDR2 SYDVKM. The CDR3 consists of 12 residues. V dropped 6 bases and J dropped 10 bases, with 15 bases sitting between them. The CDR3 DNA reads as TGTGCCAGCAGCCGCGCGGGGGGTCCAGCTTTCTTT. Protein product: CASSRAGGPAFF.

This clonotype was seen repeatedly, ten times or more. This sequence joins TRBV12-3 or TRBV12-4 and TRBJ2-5; D not certain. The length of the CDR3 is 15 residues. With 2 bases removed from V and 1 base from J, the gap between germline ends came to 11 bases. The CDR3: CASSLHGPIQETQYF. The CDR3 nucleotides are TGTGCCAGCAGTTTACACGGACCGATCCAAGAGACCCAGTACTTC.